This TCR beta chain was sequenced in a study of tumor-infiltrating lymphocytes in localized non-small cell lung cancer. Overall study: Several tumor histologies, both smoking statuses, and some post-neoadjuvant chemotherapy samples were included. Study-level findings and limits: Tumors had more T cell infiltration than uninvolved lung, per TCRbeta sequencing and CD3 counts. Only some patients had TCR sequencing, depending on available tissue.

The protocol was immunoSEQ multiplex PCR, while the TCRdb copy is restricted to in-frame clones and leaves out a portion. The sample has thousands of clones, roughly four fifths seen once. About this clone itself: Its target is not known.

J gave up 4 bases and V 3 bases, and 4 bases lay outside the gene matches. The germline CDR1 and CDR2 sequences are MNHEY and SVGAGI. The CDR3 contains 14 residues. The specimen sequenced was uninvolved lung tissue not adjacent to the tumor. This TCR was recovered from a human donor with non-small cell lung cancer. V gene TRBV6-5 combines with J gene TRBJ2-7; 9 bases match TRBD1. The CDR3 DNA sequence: TGTGCCAGCAGTTATCCCGGACAGGGGTACGAGCAGTACTTC. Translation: CASSYPGQGYEQYF.